In this sample, the clone carrying this T cell receptor beta chain turned up a few times. The CDR3 extends over 15 amino acids. With V trimmed by 2 bases and J by 7 bases, 8 bases remained unmatched. Looked up from germline, CDR1 is SGHNT and CDR2 is YYREEE (reference sequence). These data come from a study of blood T cell repertoires in COVID-19. Overall study context: COVID-19 samples, acute and convalescent, were from the United States, Italy and Spain. T cells, B-cell-depleted T cells, or PBMCs provided the cDNA or gDNA that served as material.

Authors' data handling: The assay estimated nucleated cells by amplifying reference gene primers. Assay: immunoSEQ multiplex PCR; the TCRdb copy retains only in-frame clones and omits some. D and trimming were read from the DNA, whereas the V and J calls and clone size are those reported in that table. The sample records 87,000 or so clones, 70% to 90% being singletons. Input material: peripheral blood. The chain has TRBV5-4 and TRBJ2-2; 7 bases match TRBD2. The origin of this receptor is a woman of 80 years or more in a cohort sampled during active or convalescent COVID-19. CDR3 sequence (DNA): TGTGCCAGCAGCTTAGCGGGAAGGAGTGGCGGGGAGCTGTTTTTT. It translates to CASSLAGRSGGELFF.